The sequence of this TCR beta chain was determined in a study of blood T cell repertoires in COVID-19. In the original processing: Using reference gene primer amplification, nucleated cell counts were estimated. Some clones are missing from TCRdb's copy, which holds only in-frame ones; the method was immunoSEQ multiplex PCR. V and J calls plus clone size are reproduced from that table; the DNA served to infer D and trimming. The sample has about 210,000 clones, more than 80% seen once. Participant age was 18 to 89 years, and participants resided in fewer than 25 US areas. Participants reported their clinical history, and cohort assignment relied on those reports. The study counted Cohort 3 donors as recovered given two negative PCRs, clearance, or symptom resolution. The length of the CDR3 is 16 residues. The germline V gene has CDR1 SNHLY and CDR2 FYNNEI. V lost 6 bases and J lost 1, with 19 bases in between.

This rearrangement joins TRBV2 to TRBJ2-7; D is perhaps TRBD1 (6 bases). The receptor was isolated from a young woman who had recovered from COVID-19. The sequencing input was PBMCs or T cells enriched from blood (not recorded which). CDR3 DNA: TGTGCCAGCAGCGGCGGACAGCGTGAAGTTTCCTACGAGCAGTACTTC. It codes for CASSGGQREVSYEQYF.